These T cell receptor beta chains were read from a single sample in a study of Ad26.COV2.S vaccination and SARS-CoV-2 variants. Assay used: immunoSEQ multiplex PCR; TCRdb lists only in-frame clones, some missing. The table includes around 320,000 clones, about 86% detected once. The sequencing used peripheral blood, collected in a trial of Ad26.COV2.S vaccine versus placebo. The source is a person aged 18 to 65 who received the Ad26.COV2.S COVID-19 vaccine or a placebo. Both conserved end residues are part of each CDR3. D genes are given only for firm matches. Part of the rows lack a size; the others show once, few, many or a class for expanded clones.

D,size,J,V,length,CDR3,DNA
TRBD1,.,TRBJ2-1,TRBV5-1,15,CANTPRDRSYNEQFF,TGCGCCAATACACCCCGGGACAGGTCCTACAATGAGCAGTTCTTC
TRBD1,.,TRBJ2-5,TRBV3-1/TRBV3-2,21,CASSQDYVSGQSLGPVRTQYF,TGTGCCAGCAGCCAAGATTACGTGTCGGGACAGTCCTTAGGACCGGTTCGGACCCAGTACTTC
TRBD1,.,TRBJ2-1,TRBV6-2/TRBV6-3,15,CASSYPGQGAKEQFF,TGTGCCAGCAGTTACCCGGGACAGGGGGCAAAGGAGCAGTTCTTC
.,.,TRBJ1-6,TRBV30,15,CALGSVTSYNSPLHF,TGTGCCCTAGGGTCGGTAACCTCCTATAATTCACCCCTCCACTTT
TRBD1,.,TRBJ2-7,TRBV25-1,14,CASRGQGLSYEQYF,TGTGCCAGCCGTGGACAGGGGCTTTCGTACGAGCAGTACTTC
.,.,TRBJ2-1,TRBV29-1,15,CSVPSGGPPYNEQFF,TGCAGCGTGCCCAGTGGAGGACCGCCCTACAATGAGCAGTTCTTC
.,.,TRBJ1-1,TRBV3-1/TRBV3-2,14,CASSQGGANTEAFF,TGTGCCAGCAGCCAAGGAGGAGCGAACACTGAAGCTTTCTTT
TRBD1,.,TRBJ2-3,TRBV7-9,16,CASSSSRDRETDTQYF,TGTGCCAGCAGCTCCAGCCGGGACAGGGAGACAGATACGCAGTATTTT
TRBD1,few,TRBJ1-2,TRBV19,14,CASRMDRESYGYTF,TGTGCCAGTAGAATGGACAGGGAGAGCTATGGCTACACCTTC
.,.,TRBJ1-2,TRBV11-2,13,CASSLVGAYGYTF,TGTGCCAGCAGCTTAGTCGGGGCCTATGGCTACACCTTC
.,.,TRBJ1-5,TRBV18,12,CASSLDKEPQHF,TGTGCCAGCTCACTAGACAAGGAGCCCCAGCATTTT
TRBD1,.,TRBJ1-1,TRBV5-6,12,CASSSDRGMAFF,TGTGCCAGCAGCTCGGACAGGGGTATGGCTTTCTTT
.,many,TRBJ2-7,TRBV5-6,17,CASSFGLGAGVIYEQYF,TGTGCCAGCAGCTTTGGGCTAGGGGCAGGGGTAATTTACGAGCAGTACTTC
.,.,TRBJ1-1,TRBV29-1,13,CSVVLQGNTEAFF,TGCAGCGTCGTACTACAGGGAAACACTGAAGCTTTCTTT
.,.,TRBJ1-1,TRBV21-1,16,CASSKATRGLNTEAFF,TGTGCCAGCAGCAAAGCGACTCGAGGGTTGAACACTGAAGCTTTCTTT
.,.,TRBJ2-3,TRBV25-1,11,CASRGTDTQYF,TGTGCCAGCCGGGGGACAGATACGCAGTATTTT
.,.,TRBJ2-6,TRBV9,14,CASSVYSGANVLTF,TGTGCCAGCAGCGTATATTCTGGGGCCAACGTCCTGACTTTC
.,few,TRBJ1-6,TRBV11-3,13,CASSSGRNSPLHF,TGTGCCAGCAGCTCGGGACGGAATTCACCCCTCCACTTT
.,.,TRBJ1-3,TRBV30,13,CAWSVDSTNTIYF,TGTGCCTGGAGTGTAGACAGTACAAACACCATATATTTT
.,once,TRBJ2-5,TRBV5-4,14,CASSLSWSIETQYF,TGTGCCAGCAGCTTGAGCTGGAGCATAGAGACCCAGTACTTC
TRBD1,.,TRBJ2-2,TRBV5-1,15,CASSLWQGATGELFF,TGCGCCAGCAGCTTGTGGCAGGGGGCGACCGGGGAGCTGTTTTTT
.,.,TRBJ1-1,TRBV10-3,15,CAISVPGADSTEAFF,TGTGCCATCAGTGTCCCAGGCGCTGATAGCACTGAAGCTTTCTTT
.,.,TRBJ2-3,TRBV24-1,13,CATRSTSTDTQYF,TGTGCCACACGTTCGACCAGCACAGATACGCAGTATTTT
.,.,TRBJ2-2,TRBV4-2,17,CASSQGGQETNTGELFF,TGTGCCAGCAGCCAAGGGGGGCAGGAGACGAACACCGGGGAGCTGTTTTTT
.,few,TRBJ1-1,TRBV6-1,13,CASSLQENTEAFF,TGTGCCAGCAGCCTACAGGAAAACACTGAAGCTTTCTTT
TRBD1,.,TRBJ1-2,TRBV2,14,CASSSGQGASGYTF,TGTGCCAGCAGTTCCGGACAGGGGGCGTCTGGCTACACCTTC
.,.,TRBJ2-6,TRBV6-6,16,CASSYWHPSGANVLTF,TGTGCCAGCAGTTACTGGCACCCCTCTGGGGCCAACGTCCTGACTTTC
.,.,TRBJ1-1,TRBV7-3,15,CASSLNGGQNTEAFF,TGTGCCAGCAGCTTAAATGGCGGGCAGAACACTGAAGCTTTCTTT
.,.,TRBJ1-1,TRBV7-2,15,CASSLGPSMVTEAFF,TGTGCCAGCAGCTTAGGCCCCTCCATGGTCACTGAAGCTTTCTTT